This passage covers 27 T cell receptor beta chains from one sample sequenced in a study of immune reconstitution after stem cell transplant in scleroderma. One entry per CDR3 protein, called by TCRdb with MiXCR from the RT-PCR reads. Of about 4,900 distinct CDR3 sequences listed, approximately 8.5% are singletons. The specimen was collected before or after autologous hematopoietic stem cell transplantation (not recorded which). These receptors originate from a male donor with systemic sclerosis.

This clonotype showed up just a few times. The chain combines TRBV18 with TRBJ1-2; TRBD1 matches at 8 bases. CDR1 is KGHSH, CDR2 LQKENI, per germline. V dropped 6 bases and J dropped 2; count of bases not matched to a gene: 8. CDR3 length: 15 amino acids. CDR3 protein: CASSDRTGLNYGYTF. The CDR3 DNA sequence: TGTGCCAGCTCTGACCGGACAGGGCTAAACTATGGCTACACCTTC. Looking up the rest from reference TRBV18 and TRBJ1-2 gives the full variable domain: NAGVMQNPRHLVRRRGQEARLRCSPMKGHSHVYWYRQLPEEGLKFMVYLQKENIIDESGMPKERFSAEFPKEGPSILRIQQVVRGDSAAYFCASSDRTGLNYGYTFGSGTRLTVV.

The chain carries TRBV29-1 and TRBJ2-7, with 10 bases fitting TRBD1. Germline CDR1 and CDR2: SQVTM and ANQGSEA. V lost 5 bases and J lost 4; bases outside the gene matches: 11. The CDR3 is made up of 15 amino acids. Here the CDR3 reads CSVLAWGTGAYEQYF. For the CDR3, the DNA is TGCAGCGTTTTGGCGTGGGGGACAGGGGCTTACGAGCAGTACTTC.

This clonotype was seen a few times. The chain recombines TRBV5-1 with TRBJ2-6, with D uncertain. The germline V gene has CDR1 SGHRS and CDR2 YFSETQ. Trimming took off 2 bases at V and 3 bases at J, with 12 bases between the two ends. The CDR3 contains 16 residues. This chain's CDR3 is CASSLSSAVGANVLTF. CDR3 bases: TGCGCCAGCAGCTTATCCTCGGCGGTTGGGGCCAACGTCCTGACTTTC.

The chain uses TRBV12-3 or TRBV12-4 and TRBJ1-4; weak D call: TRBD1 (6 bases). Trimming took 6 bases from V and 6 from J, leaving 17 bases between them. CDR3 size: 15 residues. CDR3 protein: CASSPLGGLDEKLFF. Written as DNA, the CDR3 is TGTGCCAGCAGCCCACTAGGGGGGCTCGATGAAAAACTGTTTTTT.

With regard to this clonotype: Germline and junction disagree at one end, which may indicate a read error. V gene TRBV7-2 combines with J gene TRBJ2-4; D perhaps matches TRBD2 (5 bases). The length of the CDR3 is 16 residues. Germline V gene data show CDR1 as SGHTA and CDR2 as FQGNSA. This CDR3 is CSSSHRSYAREDIQYF. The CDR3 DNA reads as TGTTCCAGCAGCCACCGGTCGTACGCCCGGGAAGACATTCAGTACTTC.

The CDR3 DNA reads TGTGCCAGCAGCCAGATTCCCCAGGCCTCCTACGAGCAGTACTTC. It is translated as CASSQIPQASYEQYF. The rearrangement uses TRBV3-1 and TRBJ2-7; D unclear. Trimming took off 3 bases at V and 0 bases at J, with 12 bases between the two ends. The CDR3 consists of 15 residues. Germline V gives CDR1 LGHDT, CDR2 YNNKEL (reference sequence).

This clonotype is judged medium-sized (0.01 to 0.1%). In DNA form, the CDR3 reads TGCAGTGCCCTGAGGCCTAGCGAGAACACCGGGGAGCTGTTTTTT. Its translation is CSALRPSENTGELFF. The chain joins TRBV20-1 to TRBJ2-2, with D possibly TRBD2 on 6 matching bases. This CDR3 has 15 amino acids. Trimming took off 6 bases at V and 1 base at J, with 15 bases between the two ends. Germline V gives CDR1 DFQATT, CDR2 SNEGSKA (reference sequence).

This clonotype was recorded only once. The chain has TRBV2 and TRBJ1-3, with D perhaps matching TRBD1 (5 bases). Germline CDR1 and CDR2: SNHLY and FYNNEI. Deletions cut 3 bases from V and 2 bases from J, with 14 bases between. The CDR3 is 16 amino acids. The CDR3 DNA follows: TGTGCCAGCAGTGAGAACTCAGGGTCGCCTGGAAACACCATATATTTT. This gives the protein CASSENSGSPGNTIYF.

CDR3 protein: CASRDGQGTSGYNSPLHF. The DNA of the CDR3 is TGCGCCAGCAGAGATGGACAGGGAACGTCGGGCTATAATTCACCCCTCCACTTT. This chain connects TRBV5-1 to TRBJ1-6; 8 nucleotides align to TRBD1. V lost 5 bases and J lost 3; bases outside the gene matches: 13. CDR1 and CDR2 from the germline V gene are SGHRS and YFSETQ. The CDR3 extends over 18 amino acids.

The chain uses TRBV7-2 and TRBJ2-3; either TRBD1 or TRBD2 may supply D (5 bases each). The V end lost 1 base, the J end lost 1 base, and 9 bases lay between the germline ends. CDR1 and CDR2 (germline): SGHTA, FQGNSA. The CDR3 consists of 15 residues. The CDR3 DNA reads TGTGCCAGCAGCTTAGTGGGGGTGGGCACAGATACGCAGTATTTT. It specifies CASSLVGVGTDTQYF.

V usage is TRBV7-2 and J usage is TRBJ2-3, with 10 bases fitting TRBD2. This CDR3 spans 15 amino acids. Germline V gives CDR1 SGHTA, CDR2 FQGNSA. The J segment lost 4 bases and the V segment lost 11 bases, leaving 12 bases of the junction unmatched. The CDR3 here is CAPARASGGPDTQYF. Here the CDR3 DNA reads TGTGCCCCCGCACGGGCTAGCGGGGGTCCAGATACGCAGTATTTT.

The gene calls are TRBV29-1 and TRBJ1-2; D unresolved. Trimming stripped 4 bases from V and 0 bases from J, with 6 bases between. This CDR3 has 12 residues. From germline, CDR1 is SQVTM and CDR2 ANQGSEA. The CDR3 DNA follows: TGCAGCGTTGCCGGGTCTAACTATGGCTACACCTTC. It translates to CSVAGSNYGYTF.

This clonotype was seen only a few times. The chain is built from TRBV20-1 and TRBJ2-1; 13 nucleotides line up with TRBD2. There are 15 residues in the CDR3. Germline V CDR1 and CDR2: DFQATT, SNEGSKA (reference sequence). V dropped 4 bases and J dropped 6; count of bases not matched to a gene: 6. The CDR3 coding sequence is TGCAGTGCTATCAGACTAGCGGGGGGCAGCAATGAGCAGTTCTTC. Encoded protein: CSAIRLAGGSNEQFF.

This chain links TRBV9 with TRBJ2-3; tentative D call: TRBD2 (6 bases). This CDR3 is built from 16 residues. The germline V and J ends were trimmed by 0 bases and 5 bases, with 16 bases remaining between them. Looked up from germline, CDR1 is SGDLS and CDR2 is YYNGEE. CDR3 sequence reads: CASSVAGVQHRDTQYF. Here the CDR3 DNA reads TGTGCCAGCAGCGTAGCGGGGGTCCAGCATAGAGATACGCAGTATTTT.

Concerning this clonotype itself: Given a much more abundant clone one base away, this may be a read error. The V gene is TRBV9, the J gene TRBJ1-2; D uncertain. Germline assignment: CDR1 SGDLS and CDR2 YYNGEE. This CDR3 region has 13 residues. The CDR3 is CASSVANTGGHTF. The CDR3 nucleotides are TGTGCCAGCAGCGTGGCTAACACGGGTGGCCACACCTTC.

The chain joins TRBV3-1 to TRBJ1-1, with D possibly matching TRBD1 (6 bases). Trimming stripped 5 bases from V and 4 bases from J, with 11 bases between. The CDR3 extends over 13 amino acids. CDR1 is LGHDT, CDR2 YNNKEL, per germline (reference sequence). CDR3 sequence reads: CASSSRGSTEAFF. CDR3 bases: TGTGCCAGCAGCTCCAGGGGTAGCACTGAAGCTTTCTTT.

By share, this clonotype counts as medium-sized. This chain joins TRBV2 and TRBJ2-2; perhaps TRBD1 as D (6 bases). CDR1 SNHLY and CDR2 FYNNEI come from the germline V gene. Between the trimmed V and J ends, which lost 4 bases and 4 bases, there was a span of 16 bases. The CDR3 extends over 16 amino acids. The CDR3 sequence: CASSGRGTGSTGELFF. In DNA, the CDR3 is TGTGCCAGCAGTGGACGGGGAACAGGGAGCACCGGGGAGCTGTTTTTT.

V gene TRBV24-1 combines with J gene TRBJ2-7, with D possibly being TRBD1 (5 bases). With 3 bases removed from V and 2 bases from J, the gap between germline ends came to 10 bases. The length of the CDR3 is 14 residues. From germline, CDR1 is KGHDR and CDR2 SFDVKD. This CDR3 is CATSDLTDPYEQYF. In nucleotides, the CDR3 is TGTGCCACCAGTGATCTGACAGACCCCTACGAGCAGTACTTC.

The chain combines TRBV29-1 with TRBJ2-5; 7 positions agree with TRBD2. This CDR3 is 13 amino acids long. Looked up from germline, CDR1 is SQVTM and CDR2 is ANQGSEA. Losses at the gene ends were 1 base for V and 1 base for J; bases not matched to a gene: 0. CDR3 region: CSVEAGGQETQYF. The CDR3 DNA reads TGCAGCGTTGAAGCGGGGGGCCAAGAGACCCAGTACTTC. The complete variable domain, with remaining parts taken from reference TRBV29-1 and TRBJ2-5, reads SAVISQKPSRDICQRGTSLTIQCQVDSQVTMMFWYRQQPGQSLTLIATANQGSEATYESGFVIDKFPISRPNLTFSTLTVSNMSPEDSSIYLCSVEAGGQETQYFGPGTRLLVL.

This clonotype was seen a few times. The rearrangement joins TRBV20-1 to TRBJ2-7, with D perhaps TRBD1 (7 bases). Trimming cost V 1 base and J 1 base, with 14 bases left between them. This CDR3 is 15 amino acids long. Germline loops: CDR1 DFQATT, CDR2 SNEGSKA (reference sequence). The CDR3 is CSARGGGGKSYEQYF. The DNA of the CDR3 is TGCAGTGCTAGAGGTGGAGGGGGCAAGTCCTACGAGCAGTACTTC.

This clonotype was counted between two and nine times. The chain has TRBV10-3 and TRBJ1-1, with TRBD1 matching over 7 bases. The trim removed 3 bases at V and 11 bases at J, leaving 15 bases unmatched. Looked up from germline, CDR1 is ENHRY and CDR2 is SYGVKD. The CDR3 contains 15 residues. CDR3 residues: CAISENRDSPSGAFF. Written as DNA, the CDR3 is TGTGCCATCAGTGAAAACCGGGACAGTCCCTCGGGGGCTTTCTTT.

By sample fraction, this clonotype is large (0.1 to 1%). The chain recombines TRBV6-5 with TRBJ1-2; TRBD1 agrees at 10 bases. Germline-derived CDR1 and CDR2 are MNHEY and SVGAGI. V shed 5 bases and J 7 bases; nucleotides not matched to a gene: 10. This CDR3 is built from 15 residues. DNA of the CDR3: TGTGCCAGCAGTCGCCGAGAGGGACAGGGGTTTGGCTACACCTTC. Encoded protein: CASSRREGQGFGYTF.

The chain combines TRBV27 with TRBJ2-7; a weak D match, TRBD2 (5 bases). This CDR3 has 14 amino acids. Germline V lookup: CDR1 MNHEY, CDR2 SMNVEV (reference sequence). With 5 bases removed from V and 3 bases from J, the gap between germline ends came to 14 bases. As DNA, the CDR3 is TGTGCCAGCAGTCGAGGGCAGAAAGGCTACGAGCAGTACTTC. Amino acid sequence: CASSRGQKGYEQYF.

CDR3: CASSLGQNYGYTF. Here the CDR3 DNA reads TGTGCCAGCAGTTTGGGACAGAACTATGGCTACACCTTC. The chain couples TRBV12-3 or TRBV12-4 to TRBJ1-2; 7 bases fit TRBD1. V lost 3 bases, J lost 2 bases, and 0 bases stayed unmatched. This CDR3 is 13 amino acids long.

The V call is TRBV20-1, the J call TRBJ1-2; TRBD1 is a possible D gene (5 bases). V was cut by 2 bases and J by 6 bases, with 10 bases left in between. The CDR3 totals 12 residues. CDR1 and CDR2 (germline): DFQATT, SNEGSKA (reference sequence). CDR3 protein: CSARWGYDGYTF. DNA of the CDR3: TGCAGTGCTAGATGGGGGTATGATGGCTACACCTTC.

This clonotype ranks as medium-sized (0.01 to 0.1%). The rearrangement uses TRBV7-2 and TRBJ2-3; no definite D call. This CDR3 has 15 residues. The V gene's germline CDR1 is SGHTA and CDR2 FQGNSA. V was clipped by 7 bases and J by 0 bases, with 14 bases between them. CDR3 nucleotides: TGTGCCAGCACCCTCAGAAACCCGAGCACAGATACGCAGTATTTT. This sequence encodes CASTLRNPSTDTQYF.

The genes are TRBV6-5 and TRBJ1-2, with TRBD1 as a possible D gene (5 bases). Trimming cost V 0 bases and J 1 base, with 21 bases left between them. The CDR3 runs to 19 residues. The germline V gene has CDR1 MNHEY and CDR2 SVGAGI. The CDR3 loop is CASSYSMGQDPYDNYGYTF. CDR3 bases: TGTGCCAGCAGTTACTCGATGGGGCAGGACCCTTATGATAACTATGGCTACACCTTC.